Included here is one T cell receptor (beta chain) sequence, with context. This specimen belongs to a study of blood T cell repertoires in COVID-19. Study as a whole: The United States, Italy and Spain provided the acute and convalescent COVID-19 samples. PBMCs, B-cell-depleted T cells, or T cells were the source of the cDNA or gDNA that made up the material.

J lost 6 bases, V lost 5 bases, and 4 bases had no gene match. The CDR3 runs to 14 residues. CDR1 is SGHTA and CDR2 is FQGNSA in the germline V gene. In the original workflow: Estimation of nucleated cell counts was performed using reference gene primer amplification. The protocol was immunoSEQ multiplex PCR, while the TCRdb copy is restricted to in-frame clones and leaves out a portion. The V and J calls and clone size are taken from that table; D and trimming were inferred from the DNA. The profile shows tens of thousands of clones, roughly 86% of them singletons. This clonotype originated in a man aged 45-60 years with active COVID-19. Sequenced material: peripheral blood. This chain uses TRBV7-2 with TRBJ1-2; 12 bases map to TRBD1. In DNA form, the CDR3 reads TGTGCCAGCAGCAGGGACAGGGGGCAGGATGGCTACACCTTC. Encoded protein: CASSRDRGQDGYTF. Variable domain in full (rest from reference TRBV7-2 and TRBJ1-2): GAGVSQSPSNKVTEKGKDVELRCDPISGHTALYWYRQSLGQGLEFLIYFQGNSAPDKSGLPSDRFSAERTGGSVSTLTIQRTQQEDSAVYLCASSRDRGQDGYTFGSGTRLTVV.